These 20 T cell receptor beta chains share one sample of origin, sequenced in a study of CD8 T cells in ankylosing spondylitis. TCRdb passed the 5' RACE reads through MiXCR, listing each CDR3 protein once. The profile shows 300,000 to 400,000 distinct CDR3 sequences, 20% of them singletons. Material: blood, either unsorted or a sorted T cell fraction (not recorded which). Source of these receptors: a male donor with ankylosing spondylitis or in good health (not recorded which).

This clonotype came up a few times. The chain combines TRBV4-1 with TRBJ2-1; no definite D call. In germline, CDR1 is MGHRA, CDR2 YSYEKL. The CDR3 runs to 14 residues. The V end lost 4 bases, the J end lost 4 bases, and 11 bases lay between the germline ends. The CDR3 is CASSPAARYNEQFF. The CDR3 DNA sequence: TGCGCCAGCAGCCCCGCGGCACGTTACAATGAGCAGTTCTTC.

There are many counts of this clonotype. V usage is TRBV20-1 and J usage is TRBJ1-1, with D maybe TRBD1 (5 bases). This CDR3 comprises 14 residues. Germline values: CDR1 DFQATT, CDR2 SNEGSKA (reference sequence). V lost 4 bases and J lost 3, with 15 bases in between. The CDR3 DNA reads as TGCAGTGCTAAGAAGGGGCTGGGGGACACTGAAGCTTTCTTT. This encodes CSAKKGLGDTEAFF.

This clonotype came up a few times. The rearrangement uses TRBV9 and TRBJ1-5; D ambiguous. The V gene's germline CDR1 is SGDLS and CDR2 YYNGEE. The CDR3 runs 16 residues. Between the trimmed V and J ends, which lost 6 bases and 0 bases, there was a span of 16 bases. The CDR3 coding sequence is TGTGCCAGCAACCCGTTGTCGGGTGATAGCAATCAGCCCCAGCATTTT. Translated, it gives CASNPLSGDSNQPQHF.

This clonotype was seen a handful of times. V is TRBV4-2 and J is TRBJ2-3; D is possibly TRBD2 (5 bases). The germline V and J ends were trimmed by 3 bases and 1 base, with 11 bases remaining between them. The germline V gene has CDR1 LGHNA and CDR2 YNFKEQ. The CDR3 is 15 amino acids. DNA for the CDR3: TGTGCCAGCAGCCAGTCACTAGTGGGCACAGATACGCAGTATTTT. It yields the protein CASSQSLVGTDTQYF.

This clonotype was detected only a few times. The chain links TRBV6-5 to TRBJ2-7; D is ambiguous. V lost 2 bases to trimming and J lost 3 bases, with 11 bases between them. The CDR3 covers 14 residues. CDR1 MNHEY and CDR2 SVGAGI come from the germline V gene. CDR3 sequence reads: CASSYNPPGYEQYF. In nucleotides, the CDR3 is TGTGCCAGCAGTTACAACCCCCCCGGCTACGAGCAGTACTTC.

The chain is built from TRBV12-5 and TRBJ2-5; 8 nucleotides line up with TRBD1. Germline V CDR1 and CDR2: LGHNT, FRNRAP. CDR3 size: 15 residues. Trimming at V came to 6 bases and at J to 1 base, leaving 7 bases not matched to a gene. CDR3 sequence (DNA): TGTGCTAGTGGCACCATAGGACAGGGCCAAGAGACCCAGTACTTC. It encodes CASGTIGQGQETQYF.

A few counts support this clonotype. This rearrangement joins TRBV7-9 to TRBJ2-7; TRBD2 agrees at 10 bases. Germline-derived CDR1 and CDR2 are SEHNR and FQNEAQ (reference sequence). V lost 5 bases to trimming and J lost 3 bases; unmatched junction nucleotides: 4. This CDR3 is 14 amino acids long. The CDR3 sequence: CASSDGTSVYEQYF. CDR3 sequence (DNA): TGTGCCAGCAGCGACGGGACTAGCGTCTACGAGCAGTACTTC.

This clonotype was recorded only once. As DNA, the CDR3 is TGCAGTGCCAAGGGGGCCGTAAGCTCCTACGAGCAGTACTTC. It translates to CSAKGAVSSYEQYF. This chain links TRBV20-1 with TRBJ2-7, with 7 bases lining up with TRBD1. CDR1 is DFQATT and CDR2 is SNEGSKA in the germline V gene (reference sequence). J lost 0 bases, V lost 6 bases, and 8 bases had no gene match. The CDR3 has 14 residues.

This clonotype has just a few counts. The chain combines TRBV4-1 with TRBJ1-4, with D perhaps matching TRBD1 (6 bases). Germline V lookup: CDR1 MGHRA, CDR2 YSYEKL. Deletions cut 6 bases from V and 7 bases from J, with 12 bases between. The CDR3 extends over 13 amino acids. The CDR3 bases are TGCGCCAGCAGTGACAGGCGGGGTGAAAAACTGTTTTTT. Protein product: CASSDRRGEKLFF.

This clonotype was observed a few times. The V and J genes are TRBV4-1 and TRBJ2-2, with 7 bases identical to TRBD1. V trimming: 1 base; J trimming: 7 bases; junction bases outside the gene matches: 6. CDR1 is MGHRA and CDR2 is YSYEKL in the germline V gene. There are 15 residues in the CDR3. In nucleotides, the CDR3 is TGCGCCAGCAGCCAAGGTGGACAGGTGGTCGGGGAGCTGTTTTTT. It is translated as CASSQGGQVVGELFF.

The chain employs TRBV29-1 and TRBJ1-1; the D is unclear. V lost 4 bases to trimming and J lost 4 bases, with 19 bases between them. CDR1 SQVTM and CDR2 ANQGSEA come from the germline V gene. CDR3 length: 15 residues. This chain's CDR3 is CSVVEGVSSGTEAFF. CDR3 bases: TGCAGCGTTGTTGAGGGTGTGAGTTCTGGCACTGAAGCTTTCTTT.

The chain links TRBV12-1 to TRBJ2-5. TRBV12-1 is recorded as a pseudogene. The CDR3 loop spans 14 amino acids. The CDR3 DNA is TGTGCCAGCAGCTCCCTACTTGGCACAGAGACCCAGTACTTC. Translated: CASSSLLGTETQYF.

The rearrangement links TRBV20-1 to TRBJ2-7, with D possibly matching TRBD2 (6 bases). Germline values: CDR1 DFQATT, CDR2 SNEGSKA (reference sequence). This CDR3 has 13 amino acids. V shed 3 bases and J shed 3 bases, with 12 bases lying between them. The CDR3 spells CSARPGVVYEQYF. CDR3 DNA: TGCAGTGCTAGGCCGGGGGTAGTCTACGAGCAGTACTTC.

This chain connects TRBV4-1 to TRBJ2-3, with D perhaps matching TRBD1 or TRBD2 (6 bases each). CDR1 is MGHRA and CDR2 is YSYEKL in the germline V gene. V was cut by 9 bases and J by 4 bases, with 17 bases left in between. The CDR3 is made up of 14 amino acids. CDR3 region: CASSGAVGPDTQYF. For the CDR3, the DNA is TGCGCCAGTTCGGGGGCCGTGGGGCCAGATACGCAGTATTTT.

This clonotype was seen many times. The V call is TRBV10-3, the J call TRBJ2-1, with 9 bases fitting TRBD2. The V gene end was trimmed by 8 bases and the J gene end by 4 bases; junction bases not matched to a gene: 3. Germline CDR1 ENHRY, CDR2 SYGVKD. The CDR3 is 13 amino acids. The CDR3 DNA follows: TGTGCCATCCGGCGGGGGGGATACAATGAGCAGTTCTTC. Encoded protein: CAIRRGGYNEQFF.

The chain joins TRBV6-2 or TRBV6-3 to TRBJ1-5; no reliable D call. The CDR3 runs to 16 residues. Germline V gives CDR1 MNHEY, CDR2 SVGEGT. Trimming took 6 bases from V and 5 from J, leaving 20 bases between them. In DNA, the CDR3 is TGTGCCAGCAGGCCCGGACGGCTTTCAAACCATCAGCCCCAGCATTTT. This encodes CASRPGRLSNHQPQHF.

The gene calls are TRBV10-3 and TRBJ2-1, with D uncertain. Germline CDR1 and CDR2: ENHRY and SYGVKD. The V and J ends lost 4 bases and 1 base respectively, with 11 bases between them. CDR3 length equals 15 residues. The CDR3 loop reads CAISGSEYSYNEQFF. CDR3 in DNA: TGTGCCATCAGTGGCTCCGAGTATTCCTACAATGAGCAGTTCTTC.

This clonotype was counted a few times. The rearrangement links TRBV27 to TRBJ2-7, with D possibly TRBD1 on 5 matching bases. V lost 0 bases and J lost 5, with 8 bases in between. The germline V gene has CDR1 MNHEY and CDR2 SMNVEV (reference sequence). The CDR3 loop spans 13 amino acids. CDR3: CASSLSGPHEQYF. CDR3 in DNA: TGTGCCAGCAGTTTATCGGGGCCCCACGAGCAGTACTTC.

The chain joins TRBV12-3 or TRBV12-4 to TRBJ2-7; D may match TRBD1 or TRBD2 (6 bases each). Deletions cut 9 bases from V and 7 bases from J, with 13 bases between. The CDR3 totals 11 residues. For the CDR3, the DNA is TGTGCCAGGGGGGGCTTCGGGGAGCAGTACTTC. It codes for CARGGFGEQYF.

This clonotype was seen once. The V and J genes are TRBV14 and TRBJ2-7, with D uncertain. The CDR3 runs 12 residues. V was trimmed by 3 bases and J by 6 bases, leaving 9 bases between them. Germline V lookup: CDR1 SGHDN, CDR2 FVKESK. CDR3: CASSHLRGEQYF. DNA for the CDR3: TGTGCCAGCAGCCACTTGCGTGGCGAGCAGTACTTC.